This T cell receptor (beta chain) derives from a study of OX40 agonist ivuxolimab in advanced cancers. Some clones are missing from TCRdb's copy, which holds only in-frame ones; the method was immunoSEQ multiplex PCR. The sample shows over 85,000 clones, less than 95% of them seen only once. V lost 6 bases and J lost 5, with 13 bases in between. CDR1 MNHNS and CDR2 SASEGT come from the germline V gene. The CDR3 is 13 residues long. The source material was CD4+ or CD8+ T cells sorted from blood, sampled in a trial of the OX40 agonist ivuxolimab. This sequence joins TRBV6-1 and TRBJ1-1; D is perhaps TRBD1 (5 bases). The sequence was obtained from an adult with an advanced solid tumor such as melanoma, head and neck, liver or kidney cancer. CDR3 sequence reads: CASSLGRATEAFF. CDR3 in DNA: TGTGCCAGCAGCTTGGGCAGGGCGACTGAAGCTTTCTTT.